Following are 31 T cell receptor beta chains from one sample sequenced in a study of cytomegalovirus exposure and HLA in healthy donors. The PCR used 60 Vbeta and 13 Jbeta primers. Here immunoSEQ multiplex PCR was the method, and the copy in TCRdb shows in-frame clones only, minus some. This sample has about 130,000 clones, with around three quarters found just once. Sequencing was performed on PBMCs. The origin of the receptors is a woman between 50 and 59 years old in good health and CMV-seronegative.

The chain joins TRBV10-3 to TRBJ1-1; D is ambiguous. CDR3 size: 12 residues. The ends were cut back, 3 bases at V and 1 base at J, with 3 bases in the middle. Germline values: CDR1 ENHRY, CDR2 SYGVKD. This chain's CDR3 is CAISDRNTEAFF. The CDR3 DNA follows: TGTGCCATCAGTGACAGGAACACTGAAGCTTTCTTT.

V usage is TRBV9 and J usage is TRBJ2-3; 14 bases match TRBD2. With V trimmed by 3 bases and J by 1 base, 4 bases remained unmatched. The CDR3 is 17 residues long. The germline gives CDR1 SGDLS, CDR2 YYNGEE. CDR3 nucleotides: TGTGCCAGCAGCGCCGGGACTAGCGGGAGCCGCACAGATACGCAGTATTTT. This sequence encodes CASSAGTSGSRTDTQYF.

The chain is built from TRBV28 and TRBJ1-3, with D unresolved. The V end was cut by 7 bases, the J end by 4 bases, with 11 bases between. This CDR3 has 13 residues. Germline loops: CDR1 MDHEN, CDR2 SYDVKM. In DNA form, the CDR3 reads TGTGCCAGCATGAGGGTTTTCGGAAACACCATATATTTT. It translates to CASMRVFGNTIYF.

Only a few counts were recorded for this clone. J is TRBJ2-7 and V is TRBV28; 8 bases line up with TRBD2. Germline CDR1 and CDR2: MDHEN and SYDVKM. V shed 5 bases, J shed 2 bases, and the junction held 8 bases outside the gene matches. This CDR3 has 15 residues. CDR3 DNA sequence: TGTGCCAGCAGTATTGGACTAGCTCTTCCCTACGAGCAGTACTTC. Encoded protein: CASSIGLALPYEQYF.

This chain uses TRBV6-5 with TRBJ2-5; D is perhaps TRBD1 (6 bases). Germline loops: CDR1 MNHEY, CDR2 SVGAGI. Trimming shortened V by 6 bases and J by 8 bases, and 19 bases separated the two germline ends. The CDR3 has 14 residues. CDR3 amino acids: CASSRDTSTGTQYF. The CDR3 DNA reads TGTGCCAGCAGCCGGGACACATCGACGGGCACCCAGTACTTC.

The chain joins TRBV10-2 to TRBJ1-1, with no clear D. V was pared by 2 bases and J by 4 bases, with 8 bases between. The CDR3 totals 13 residues. Germline CDR1 reads WSHSY; CDR2 reads SAAADI. The CDR3 DNA follows: TGCGCCAGCAGTGAGCCTTCAGTCACTGAAGCTTTCTTT. Protein product: CASSEPSVTEAFF.

The genes are TRBV11-3 and TRBJ2-5, with D perhaps TRBD1 (5 bases). The V gene's germline CDR1 is SGHNT and CDR2 YENEEA. The length of the CDR3 is 17 residues. Trimming shortened V by 1 base and J by 2 bases, and 17 bases separated the two germline ends. The CDR3 bases are TGTGCCAGCAGCTTAGTGTCAGGGTTCCCTTGGCAAGAGACCCAGTACTTC. This translates into CASSLVSGFPWQETQYF.

The chain has TRBV29-1 and TRBJ1-5; 7 positions match TRBD1. The CDR3 extends over 13 amino acids. J gave up 5 bases and V 4 bases, and 5 bases lay outside the gene matches. The germline V gene encodes CDR1 SQVTM and CDR2 ANQGSEA. The CDR3 DNA is TGCAGCGTTGCGTGGACAGGCGATCAGCCCCAGCATTTT. This translates into CSVAWTGDQPQHF.

The chain combines TRBV2 with TRBJ2-2; 10 bases fit TRBD2. This CDR3 is built from 16 residues. Trimming at V came to 3 bases and at J to 5 bases, leaving 6 bases not matched to a gene. Germline-derived CDR1 and CDR2 are SNHLY and FYNNEI. The CDR3 loop reads CASSDASGSRTGELFF. CDR3 sequence (DNA): TGTGCCAGCAGTGACGCTAGCGGGAGCCGGACCGGGGAGCTGTTTTTT. The full variable domain, in which reference TRBV2 and TRBJ2-2 provide the parts outside the CDR3, is EPEVTQTPSHQVTQMGQEVILRCVPISNHLYFYWYRQILGQKVEFLVSFYNNEISEKSEIFDDQFSVERPDGSNFTLKIRSTKLEDSAMYFCASSDASGSRTGELFFGEGSRLTVL.

The V gene is TRBV19, the J gene TRBJ2-5; 11 bases are shared with TRBD2. CDR3 length: 17 amino acids. V was pared by 8 bases and J by 1 base, with 12 bases of the junction left unmatched. The germline V gene encodes CDR1 LNHDA and CDR2 SQIVND (reference sequence). CDR3: CASSGTSGSLSQETQYF. In DNA, the CDR3 is TGTGCCAGTTCCGGGACTAGCGGCTCCCTCTCCCAAGAGACCCAGTACTTC.

The chain joins TRBV9 to TRBJ2-2; D is unresolved. The CDR3 runs 18 residues. V shed 2 bases and J shed 0 bases, with 17 bases lying between them. The germline V gene encodes CDR1 SGDLS and CDR2 YYNGEE. The CDR3 nucleotides are TGTGCCAGCAGCGTGGAGAAGACCTCATTCGCGAACACCGGGGAGCTGTTTTTT. As protein: CASSVEKTSFANTGELFF.

The genes are TRBV4-3 and TRBJ2-1, with 11 nucleotides matching TRBD2. The V segment lost 3 bases and the J segment 5 bases; nucleotides outside the gene matches: 6. This CDR3 is 16 amino acids long. In germline, CDR1 is LGHNA, CDR2 YSLEER. The CDR3 is CASSQASGRLDNEQFF. The CDR3 nucleotides are TGCGCCAGCAGCCAGGCTAGCGGGAGGCTCGACAATGAGCAGTTCTTC.

The chain combines TRBV12-1 with TRBJ2-3; the D call in the table, TRBD2, was not verified against the DNA. TRBV12-1 is tagged as a pseudogene. The CDR3 spans 17 residues. Written as DNA, the CDR3 is TGTGCCAGCAGCTTTGCGCCTAGCGGGAGGGCCCCGGATACGCAGTATTTT. Protein sequence: CASSFAPSGRAPDTQYF.

The chain employs TRBV28 and TRBJ1-5; maybe TRBD1 (5 bases). Trimming removed 5 bases from V and 5 bases from J, with 13 bases in between. The CDR3 runs 14 residues. Germline loops: CDR1 MDHEN, CDR2 SYDVKM. Here the CDR3 DNA reads TGTGCCAGCAGTCTGGGGTGGGGGGATCAGCCCCAGCATTTT. Amino acids: CASSLGWGDQPQHF.

About this clone itself: The sample has other DNA sequences that encode this CDR3 too. The chain employs TRBV7-9 and TRBJ2-7, with 9 bases aligning to TRBD1. The CDR3 covers 14 residues. V was clipped by 5 bases and J by 4 bases; unmatched bases: 6. Germline CDR1 SEHNR, CDR2 FQNEAQ (reference sequence). CDR3 in amino acids: CASSPRDRAYEQYF. The CDR3 nucleotides are TGTGCCAGCAGCCCCCGGGACAGGGCGTACGAGCAGTACTTC. Supplemented by reference TRBV7-9 and TRBJ2-7, the full variable domain reads DTGVSQNPRHKITKRGQNVTFRCDPISEHNRLYWYRQTLGQGPEFLTYFQNEAQLEKSRLLSDRFSAERPKGSFSTLEIQRTEQGDSAMYLCASSPRDRAYEQYFGPGTRLTVT.

The chain joins TRBV4-3 to TRBJ2-1; 10 bases are a match to TRBD2. V dropped 0 bases and J dropped 10; count of bases not matched to a gene: 3. Germline lookup yields CDR1 LGHNA and CDR2 YSLEER. The CDR3 is 14 amino acids. This chain's CDR3 is CASSQDALAGEQFF. CDR3 DNA sequence: TGCGCCAGCAGCCAAGACGCACTAGCGGGGGAGCAGTTCTTC.

The V and J genes are TRBV5-1 and TRBJ2-7; tentative D call: TRBD2 (5 bases). The CDR3 loop spans 14 amino acids. V was clipped by 0 bases and J by 6 bases, with 13 bases between them. CDR1 is SGHRS, CDR2 YFSETQ, per germline. Here the CDR3 reads CASSLAGGLGEQYV. The CDR3 region has the DNA TGCGCCAGCAGCTTGGCCGGAGGATTAGGCGAGCAGTACGTC.

The chain combines TRBV19 with TRBJ1-2; maybe TRBD1 (6 bases). V was clipped by 9 bases and J by 2 bases, with 16 bases between them. The CDR3 consists of 14 residues. Germline CDR1 reads LNHDA; CDR2 reads SQIVND (reference sequence). Here the CDR3 reads CASPGGGTNYGYTF. In nucleotides, the CDR3 is TGTGCCAGCCCCGGCGGGGGCACCAACTATGGCTACACCTTC. The variable domain in full, with the rest retrieved from reference TRBV19 and TRBJ1-2, is DGGITQSPKYLFRKEGQNVTLSCEQNLNHDAMYWYRQDPGQGLRLIYYSQIVNDFQKGDIAEGYSVSREKKESFPLTVTSAQKNPTAFYLCASPGGGTNYGYTFGSGTRLTVV.

J is TRBJ2-3 and V is TRBV25-1; perhaps TRBD2 as D (6 bases). Trimming pared 3 bases from V and 2 bases from J, leaving 21 bases between. Germline V CDR1 and CDR2: MGHDK, SYGVNS. This CDR3 region has 18 residues. The DNA of the CDR3 is TGTGCCAGCAGTGAGTCCCGCTGGTTAGCGGACCACACAGATACGCAGTATTTT. Translated: CASSESRWLADHTDTQYF.

The genes are TRBV9 and TRBJ1-5; D is unresolved. The CDR3 contains 15 residues. Germline CDR1 is SGDLS and CDR2 is YYNGEE. Trimming removed 3 bases from V and 4 bases from J, with 14 bases in between. CDR3 residues: CASSESPGLNQPQHF. The CDR3 region has the DNA TGTGCCAGCAGCGAATCACCGGGATTGAATCAGCCCCAGCATTTT.

This sequence joins TRBV14 and TRBJ2-1, with TRBD1 matching 9 bases. Germline CDR1 reads SGHDN; CDR2 reads FVKESK. V dropped 3 bases and J dropped 8; count of bases not matched to a gene: 14. The CDR3 covers 17 residues. As DNA, the CDR3 is TGTGCCAGCAGCCACTCTATATACGGGACAGGGCTGGATGAGCAGTTCTTC. It is translated as CASSHSIYGTGLDEQFF.

The chain combines TRBV7-9 with TRBJ2-1; TRBD1 agrees at 7 bases. V lost 3 bases and J lost 6; bases outside the gene matches: 20. Germline V gene lookup returns CDR1 SEHNR and CDR2 FQNEAQ (reference sequence). The CDR3 runs 19 residues. CDR3 DNA: TGTGCCAGCAGCTTGCTCTATAGGCTGACAGGGAGTAACAGCAATGAGCAGTTCTTC. Amino acid sequence: CASSLLYRLTGSNSNEQFF. The entire variable domain, with the rest obtained from reference TRBV7-9 and TRBJ2-1, is as follows: DTGVSQNPRHKITKRGQNVTFRCDPISEHNRLYWYRQTLGQGPEFLTYFQNEAQLEKSRLLSDRFSAERPKGSFSTLEIQRTEQGDSAMYLCASSLLYRLTGSNSNEQFFGPGTRLTVL.

This rearrangement joins TRBV28 to TRBJ1-2; 10 nucleotides match TRBD1. The CDR3 loop spans 14 amino acids. From germline, CDR1 is MDHEN and CDR2 SYDVKM. Trimming took 5 bases from V and 6 from J; bases not matched to a gene: 6. CDR3 residues: CASSLGTGVDGYTF. The CDR3 DNA reads TGTGCCAGCAGTCTAGGGACAGGGGTTGATGGCTACACCTTC.

The CDR3, as DNA: TGTGCCAGCAACCGGGACAGGGCCACTGAAGCTTTCTTT. The encoded protein is CASNRDRATEAFF. The J gene is TRBJ1-1, the V gene TRBV6-5; 9 nucleotides line up with TRBD1. This CDR3 region has 13 residues. V lost 7 bases to trimming and J lost 4 bases; unmatched junction nucleotides: 4. Germline CDR1 MNHEY, CDR2 SVGAGI.

This clone was recorded only once. The chain uses TRBV6-6 and TRBJ1-2; TRBD1 is a possible D gene (5 bases). Looked up from germline, CDR1 is MNHNY and CDR2 is SVGAGI (reference sequence). The V gene lost 2 bases and the J gene lost 0 bases, with 7 bases spanning the gap. The CDR3 has 14 residues. CDR3 in amino acids: CASSYGAANYGYTF. For the CDR3, the DNA is TGTGCCAGCAGTTACGGGGCTGCTAACTATGGCTACACCTTC.

This clone was detected only a few times. The V and J genes are TRBV6-5 and TRBJ2-6; TRBD1 agrees at 7 bases. This CDR3 has 16 amino acids. The junction had 1 base not matched to a gene; V was cut back by 2 bases and J by 0 bases. Germline lookup yields CDR1 MNHEY and CDR2 SVGAGI. CDR3 nucleotides: TGTGCCAGCAGTTACCGACAGGGCTCTGGGGCCAACGTCCTGACTTTC. Translated: CASSYRQGSGANVLTF.

The chain is built from TRBV30 and TRBJ1-5; a weak D match, TRBD1 (6 bases). Per germline, CDR1 GTSNPN and CDR2 SVGIG (reference sequence). CDR3 length: 13 amino acids. Trimming cost V 1 base and J 4 bases, with 8 bases left between them. Here the CDR3 reads CAWSEGGNQPQHF. CDR3 DNA sequence: TGTGCCTGGAGTGAGGGGGGGAATCAGCCCCAGCATTTT.

DNA for the CDR3: TGTGCCAGCAGCCCTAGGTGGGGGGGCGCGGTGGCAGATACGCAGTATTTT. It codes for CASSPRWGGAVADTQYF. The chain couples TRBV14 to TRBJ2-3, with a weak D call TRBD2 (7 bases). V lost 4 bases and J 4 bases, leaving 21 bases between the germline ends. The CDR3 is 17 amino acids. CDR1 and CDR2 from the germline V gene are SGHDN and FVKESK.

The V and J genes are TRBV19 and TRBJ2-5; 12 bases match TRBD2. Germline V gene data show CDR1 as LNHDA and CDR2 as SQIVND (reference sequence). V was pared by 6 bases and J by 2 bases, with 7 bases of the junction left unmatched. This CDR3 region has 16 residues. CDR3 sequence (DNA): TGTGCCAGTAGACCTAGCGGGAGGGCCCGGCAAGAGACCCAGTACTTC. It codes for CASRPSGRARQETQYF.

The chain is built from TRBV18 and TRBJ2-1; D unclear. V shed 3 bases and J shed 7 bases, with 19 bases lying between them. CDR1 and CDR2 from the germline V gene are KGHSH and LQKENI. The length of the CDR3 is 16 residues. The chain's CDR3 is CASSPFERPVGNEQFF. CDR3 coding DNA: TGTGCCAGCTCACCTTTCGAGCGACCCGTCGGGAATGAGCAGTTCTTC.

This chain joins TRBV16 and TRBJ1-5, with D maybe TRBD1 (6 bases). Germline-derived CDR1 and CDR2 are KGHSY and FQNENV. V lost 4 bases and J lost 4, with 14 bases in between. This CDR3 contains 15 residues. The CDR3: CASSLLVTGNQPQHF. For the CDR3, the DNA is TGTGCCAGCAGCCTGCTGGTCACAGGGAATCAGCCCCAGCATTTT.